The text below deals with one T cell receptor beta chain. V lost 5 bases, J lost 1 base, and 2 bases stayed unmatched. The CDR3 covers 16 residues. In germline, CDR1 is MNHEY, CDR2 SVGEGT. Enrolment of Seattle patients took place during active infection, and they were followed longitudinally. This sample stems from a study of blood T cell repertoires in COVID-19. At the level of the study: PBMCs, B-cell-depleted T cells, or T cells provided the cDNA or gDNA that made up the material.

Libraries were prepared by immunoSEQ multiplex PCR; TCRdb keeps only in-frame clonotypes and omits some of them. The data show about 160,000 clones, approximately 90% seen once. The sequence was obtained from a man aged 25 to 40 with COVID-19, enrolled during active disease. Specimen: peripheral blood. The chain combines TRBV6-2 or TRBV6-3 with TRBJ2-1; 13 bases are a match to TRBD2. This CDR3 is CASSGLAGVSYNEQFF. CDR3 in DNA: TGTGCCAGCAGTGGACTAGCGGGGGTTTCCTACAATGAGCAGTTCTTC.